This T cell receptor beta chain was profiled in a study of T cell responses to AZD1222 COVID-19 vaccine. Study results and caveats: The number of AZD1222 recipients seropositive at baseline was only five to seven. A rise in Spike-specific TCR breadth and depth followed two AZD1222 doses.

Trimming took off 5 bases at V and 2 bases at J, with 17 bases between the two ends. This CDR3 is built from 17 residues. The germline CDR1 and CDR2 sequences are SGHRS and YFSETQ. Method: immunoSEQ multiplex PCR; TCRdb's copy keeps in-frame clones and lacks some. Counted here are tens of thousands of clones, 80% to 90% occurring once; the ten biggest clones make up roughly a sixth. Turning to this clone: Its antigen remains unknown.

The chain joins TRBV5-1 to TRBJ2-6; D possibly matches TRBD1 or TRBD2 (5 bases each). The clonotype comes from an adult who received the AZD1222 COVID-19 vaccine. Sequences were derived from peripheral blood, sampled 28 days after the second AZD1222 dose. The CDR3 DNA sequence: TGCGCCAGCAGTAGGGCAGGGAGCTTCCCTGGGGCCAACGTCCTGACTTTC. Protein: CASSRAGSFPGANVLTF.